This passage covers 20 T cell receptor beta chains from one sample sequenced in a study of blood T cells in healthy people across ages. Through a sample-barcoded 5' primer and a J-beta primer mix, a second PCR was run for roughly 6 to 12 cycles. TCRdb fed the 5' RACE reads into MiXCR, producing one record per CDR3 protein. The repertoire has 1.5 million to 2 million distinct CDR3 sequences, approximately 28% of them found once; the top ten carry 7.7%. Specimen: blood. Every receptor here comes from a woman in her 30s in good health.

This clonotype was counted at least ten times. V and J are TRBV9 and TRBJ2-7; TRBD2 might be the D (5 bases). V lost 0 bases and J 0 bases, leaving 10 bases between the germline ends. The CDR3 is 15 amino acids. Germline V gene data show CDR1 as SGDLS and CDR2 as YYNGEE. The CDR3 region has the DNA TGTGCCAGCAGCGTAGGAGGGTTTTCCTCCTACGAGCAGTACTTC. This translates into CASSVGGFSSYEQYF.

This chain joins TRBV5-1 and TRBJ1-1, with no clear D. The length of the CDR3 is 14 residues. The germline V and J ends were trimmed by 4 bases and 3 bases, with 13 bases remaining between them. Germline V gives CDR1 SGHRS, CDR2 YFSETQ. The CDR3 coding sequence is TGCGCCAGCAGCCCCTGGACGGATTACACTGAAGCTTTCTTT. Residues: CASSPWTDYTEAFF.

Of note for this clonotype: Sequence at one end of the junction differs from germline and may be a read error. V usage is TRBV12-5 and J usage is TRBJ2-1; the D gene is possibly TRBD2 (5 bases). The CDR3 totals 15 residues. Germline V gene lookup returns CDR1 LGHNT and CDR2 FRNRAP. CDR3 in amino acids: CTSGLTPTSYNEQFF. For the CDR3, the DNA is TGTACTAGTGGTTTGACCCCTACTAGTTACAATGAGCAGTTCTTC. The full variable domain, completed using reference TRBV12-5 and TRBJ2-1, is DARVTQTPRHKVTEMGQEVTMRCQPILGHNTVFWYRQTMMQGLELLAYFRNRAPLDDSGMPKDRFSAEMPDATLATLKIQPSEPRDSAVYFCTSGLTPTSYNEQFFGPGTRLTVL.

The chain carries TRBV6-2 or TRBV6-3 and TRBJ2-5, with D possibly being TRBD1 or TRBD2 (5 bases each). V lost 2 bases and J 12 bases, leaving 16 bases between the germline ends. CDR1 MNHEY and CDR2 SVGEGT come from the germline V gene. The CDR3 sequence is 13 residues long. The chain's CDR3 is CASSYGTGTREYF. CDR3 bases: TGTGCCAGCAGTTACGGGACGGGCACCAGGGAGTACTTC.

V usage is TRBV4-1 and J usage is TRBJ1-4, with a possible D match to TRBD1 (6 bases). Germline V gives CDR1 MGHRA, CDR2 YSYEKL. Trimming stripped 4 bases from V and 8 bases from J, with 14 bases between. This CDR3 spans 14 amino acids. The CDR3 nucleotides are TGCGCCAGCAGCCCCCCGGGGGCGGGGGAAAAACTGTTTTTT. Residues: CASSPPGAGEKLFF.

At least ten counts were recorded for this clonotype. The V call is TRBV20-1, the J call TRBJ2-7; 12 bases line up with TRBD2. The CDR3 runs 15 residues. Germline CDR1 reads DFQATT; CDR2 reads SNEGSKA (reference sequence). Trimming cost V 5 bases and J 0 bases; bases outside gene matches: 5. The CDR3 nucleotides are TGCAGTGCTGAACTAGCGGGAGGCCCCTCCTACGAGCAGTACTTC. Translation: CSAELAGGPSYEQYF.

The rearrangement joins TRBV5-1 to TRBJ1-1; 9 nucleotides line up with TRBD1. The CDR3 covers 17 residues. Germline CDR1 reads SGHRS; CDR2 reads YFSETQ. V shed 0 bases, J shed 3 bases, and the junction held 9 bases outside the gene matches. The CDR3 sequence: CASSLETGGSVDTEAFF. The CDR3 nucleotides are TGCGCCAGCAGCTTGGAGACAGGGGGTTCTGTGGACACTGAAGCTTTCTTT.

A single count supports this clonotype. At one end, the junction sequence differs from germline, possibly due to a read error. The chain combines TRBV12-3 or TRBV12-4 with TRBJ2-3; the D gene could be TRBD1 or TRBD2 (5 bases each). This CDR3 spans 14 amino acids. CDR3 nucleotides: TGTGCCACCGGGACCCGGACTCTCCCCGATACGCAGGATTTT. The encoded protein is CATGTRTLPDTQDF.

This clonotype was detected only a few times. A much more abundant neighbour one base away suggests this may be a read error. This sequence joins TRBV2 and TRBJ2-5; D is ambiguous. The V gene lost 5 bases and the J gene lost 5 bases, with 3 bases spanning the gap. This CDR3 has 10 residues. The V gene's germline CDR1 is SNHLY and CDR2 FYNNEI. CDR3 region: CASSMETQYF. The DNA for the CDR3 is TGTGCCAGCAGTATGGAGACCCAGTACTTC.

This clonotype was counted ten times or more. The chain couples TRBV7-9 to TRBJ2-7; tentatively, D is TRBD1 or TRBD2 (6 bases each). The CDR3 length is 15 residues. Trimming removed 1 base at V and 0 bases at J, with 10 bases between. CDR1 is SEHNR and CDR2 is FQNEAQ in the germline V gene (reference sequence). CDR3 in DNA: TGTGCCAGCAGCTTAGGGTGGGGGGCCTCCTACGAGCAGTACTTC. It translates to CASSLGWGASYEQYF. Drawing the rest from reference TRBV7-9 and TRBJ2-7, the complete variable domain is DTGVSQNPRHKITKRGQNVTFRCDPISEHNRLYWYRQTLGQGPEFLTYFQNEAQLEKSRLLSDRFSAERPKGSFSTLEIQRTEQGDSAMYLCASSLGWGASYEQYFGPGTRLTVT.

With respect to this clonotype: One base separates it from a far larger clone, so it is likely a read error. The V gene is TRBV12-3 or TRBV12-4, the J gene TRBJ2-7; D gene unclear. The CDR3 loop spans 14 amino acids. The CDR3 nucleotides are TGTGCCGGCAGTTTATCGTCGGGCACCTACGAGCAGTACTTC. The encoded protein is CAGSLSSGTYEQYF.

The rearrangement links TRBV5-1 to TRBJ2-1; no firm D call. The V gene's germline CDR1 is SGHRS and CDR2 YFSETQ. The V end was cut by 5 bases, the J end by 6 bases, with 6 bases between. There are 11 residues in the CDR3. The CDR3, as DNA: TGCGCCAGCAGAGAGTCCAATGAGCAGTTCTTC. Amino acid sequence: CASRESNEQFF. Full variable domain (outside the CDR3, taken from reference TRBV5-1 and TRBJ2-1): KAGVTQTPRYLIKTRGQQVTLSCSPISGHRSVSWYQQTPGQGLQFLFEYFSETQRNKGNFPGRFSGRQFSNSRSEMNVSTLELGDSALYLCASRESNEQFFGPGTRLTVL.

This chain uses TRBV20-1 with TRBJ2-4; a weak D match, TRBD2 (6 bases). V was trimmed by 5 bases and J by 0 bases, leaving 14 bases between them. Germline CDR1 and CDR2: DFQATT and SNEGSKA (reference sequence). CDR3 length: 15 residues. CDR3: CSAFRAGGAKNIQYF. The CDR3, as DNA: TGCAGTGCTTTCAGAGCCGGGGGAGCCAAAAACATTCAGTACTTC.

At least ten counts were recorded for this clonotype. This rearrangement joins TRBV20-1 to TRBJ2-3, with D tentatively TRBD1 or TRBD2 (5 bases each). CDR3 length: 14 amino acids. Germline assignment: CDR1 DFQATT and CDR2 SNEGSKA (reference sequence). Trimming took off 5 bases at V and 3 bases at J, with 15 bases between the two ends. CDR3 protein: CSAPGTPATDTQYF. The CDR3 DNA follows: TGCAGTGCTCCAGGGACCCCCGCGACAGATACGCAGTATTTT.

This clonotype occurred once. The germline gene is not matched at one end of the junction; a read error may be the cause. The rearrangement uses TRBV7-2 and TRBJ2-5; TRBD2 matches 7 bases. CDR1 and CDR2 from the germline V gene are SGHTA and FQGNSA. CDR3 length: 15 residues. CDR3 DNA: TGTGCCAGCAGCACCCGGACTAGGTTTTTGGAGACCCAGTACTTT. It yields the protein CASSTRTRFLETQYF.

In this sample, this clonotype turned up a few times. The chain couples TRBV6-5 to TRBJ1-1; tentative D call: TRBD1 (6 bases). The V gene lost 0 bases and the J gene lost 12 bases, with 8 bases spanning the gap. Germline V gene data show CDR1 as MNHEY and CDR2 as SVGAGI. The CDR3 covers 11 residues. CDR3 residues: CASSYSGATFF. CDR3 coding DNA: TGTGCCAGCAGTTACTCGGGGGCGACTTTCTTT.

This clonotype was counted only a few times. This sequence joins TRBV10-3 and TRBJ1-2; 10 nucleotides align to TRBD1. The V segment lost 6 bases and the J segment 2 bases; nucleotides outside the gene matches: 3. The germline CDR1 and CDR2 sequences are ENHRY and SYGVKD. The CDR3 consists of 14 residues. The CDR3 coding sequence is TGTGCCATCAGATTGGGACAGGGGAACTATGGCTACACCTTC. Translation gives CAIRLGQGNYGYTF.

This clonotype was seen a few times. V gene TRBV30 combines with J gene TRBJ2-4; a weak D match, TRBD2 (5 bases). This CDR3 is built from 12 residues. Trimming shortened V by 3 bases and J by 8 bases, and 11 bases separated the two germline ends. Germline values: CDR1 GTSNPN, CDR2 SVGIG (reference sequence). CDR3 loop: CAWSGDSDIQYF. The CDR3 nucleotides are TGTGCCTGGAGCGGGGATAGTGACATTCAGTACTTC.

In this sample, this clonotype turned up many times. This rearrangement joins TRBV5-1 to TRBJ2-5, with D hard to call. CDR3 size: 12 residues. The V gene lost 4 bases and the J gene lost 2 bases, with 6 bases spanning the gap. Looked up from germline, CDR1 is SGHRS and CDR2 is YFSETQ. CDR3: CASSETQETQYF. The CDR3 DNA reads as TGCGCCAGCAGCGAGACTCAAGAGACCCAGTACTTC.

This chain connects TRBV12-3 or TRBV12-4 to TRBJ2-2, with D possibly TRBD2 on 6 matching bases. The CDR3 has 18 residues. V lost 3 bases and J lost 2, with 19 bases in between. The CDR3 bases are TGTGCCAGCAGTTTTTGGGTCTATCGGGGGTTAAACACCGGGGAGCTGTTTTTT. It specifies CASSFWVYRGLNTGELFF.